This TCR beta chain derives from a study of T cell responses to AZD1222 COVID-19 vaccine. Between the trimmed V and J ends, which lost 2 bases and 4 bases, there was a span of 10 bases. There are 14 residues in the CDR3. From germline, CDR1 is SGHTA and CDR2 FQGNSA. Profiled with immunoSEQ multiplex PCR; TCRdb holds only in-frame clones, not every one. The table lists some 45,000 clones, less than 95% of them singletons. This chain uses TRBV7-2 with TRBJ2-3, with D perhaps TRBD1 or TRBD2 (5 bases each). The receptor was isolated from an adult who received the AZD1222 COVID-19 vaccine. The input for sequencing was peripheral blood, taken 28 days after the second AZD1222 dose. CDR3 protein: CASSLSQGADTQYF. CDR3 nucleotide sequence: TGTGCCAGCAGCTTAAGCCAGGGAGCAGATACGCAGTATTTT.